This entry describes one T cell receptor (beta chain). This entry comes from a study of technical replicates of blood from a few donors. The table came from immunoSEQ multiplex PCR; TCRdb's copy has only in-frame clones and leaves some out. The sample lists approximately 68,000 clones, less than 98% occurring once. The CDR3 contains 13 residues. The V end lost 11 bases, the J end lost 0 bases, and 14 bases lay between the germline ends. The specimen was T cells isolated from PBMCs. This TCR was recovered from a human donor in good health. V is TRBV23-1 and J is TRBJ2-7; D possibly corresponds to TRBD2 (6 bases). TRBV23-1 is identified as an open reading frame with a role that is uncertain. Here the CDR3 DNA reads TGCGCCCGCGGGAAGGGGCACTCCTACGAGCAGTACTTC. It yields the protein CARGKGHSYEQYF.